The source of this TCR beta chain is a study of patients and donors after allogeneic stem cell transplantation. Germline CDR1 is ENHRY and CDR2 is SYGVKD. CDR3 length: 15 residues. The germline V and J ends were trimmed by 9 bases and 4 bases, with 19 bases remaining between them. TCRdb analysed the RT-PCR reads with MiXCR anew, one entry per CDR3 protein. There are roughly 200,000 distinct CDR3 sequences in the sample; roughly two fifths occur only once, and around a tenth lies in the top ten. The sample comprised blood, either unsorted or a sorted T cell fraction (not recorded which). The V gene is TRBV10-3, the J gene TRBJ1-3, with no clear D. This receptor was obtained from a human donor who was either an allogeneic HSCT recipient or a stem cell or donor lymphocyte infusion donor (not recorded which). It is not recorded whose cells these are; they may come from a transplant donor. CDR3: CAIWAPTNPGNTIYF. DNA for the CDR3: TGTGCCATTTGGGCCCCCACCAACCCCGGAAACACCATATATTTT.